This T cell receptor (beta chain) emerged from a study of blood T cell repertoires in COVID-19. For the study at large: In each case, the material was cDNA or gDNA derived from T cells, B-cell-depleted T cells, or PBMCs.

Study processing details: Amplification of reference gene primers provided the estimated nucleated cell counts. The table came from immunoSEQ multiplex PCR; TCRdb's copy has only in-frame clones and leaves some out. V and J calls and clone size follow that table, whereas D and trimming were derived from the DNA. The table records about 230,000 clones, over 75% of them present only once. The recovered donors of Cohort 3 showed two negative PCRs, clearance, or symptom resolution. This CDR3 is built from 13 residues. In germline, CDR1 is SQVTM, CDR2 ANQGSEA. Deletions cut 3 bases from V and 11 bases from J, with 17 bases between.

The clonotype originates from a young man who had recovered from COVID-19. The rearrangement links TRBV29-1 to TRBJ2-4; D is undetermined. Source material: PBMCs or T cells enriched from blood (not recorded which). CDR3 DNA: TGCAGCGTTGATTCCACCCAGACATCTGTTCAGTACTTC. This gives the protein CSVDSTQTSVQYF.